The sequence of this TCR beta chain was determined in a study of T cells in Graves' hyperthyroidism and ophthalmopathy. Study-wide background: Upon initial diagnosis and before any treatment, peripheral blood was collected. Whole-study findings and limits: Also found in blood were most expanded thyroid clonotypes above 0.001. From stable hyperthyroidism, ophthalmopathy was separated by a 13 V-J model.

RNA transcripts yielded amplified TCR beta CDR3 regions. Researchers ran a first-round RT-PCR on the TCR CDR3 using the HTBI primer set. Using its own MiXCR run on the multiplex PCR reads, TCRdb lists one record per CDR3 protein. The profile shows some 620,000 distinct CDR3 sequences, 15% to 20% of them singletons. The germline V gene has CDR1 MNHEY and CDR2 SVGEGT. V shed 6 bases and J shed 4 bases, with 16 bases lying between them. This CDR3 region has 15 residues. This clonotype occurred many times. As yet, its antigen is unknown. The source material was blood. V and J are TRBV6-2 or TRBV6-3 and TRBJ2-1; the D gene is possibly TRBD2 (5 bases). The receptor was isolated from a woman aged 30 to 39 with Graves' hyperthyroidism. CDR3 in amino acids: CASSRGIGRYNEQFF. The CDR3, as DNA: TGTGCCAGCAGCAGAGGGATTGGTCGGTACAATGAGCAGTTCTTC.